This T cell receptor beta chain was captured by sequencing in a study of vaccination and CD4 T cells after COVID-19 (dated by TCRdb to between 2021 and 2024). General notes on the study: SARS-CoV-2 positivity had been established in the convalescent patients by nasal swab PCR, and mild disease was recorded in about 9 of these patients and severe disease in one. In the convalescent cohort there were six males and four females, among whom were two Hispanic individuals, seven Caucasians, two Asians and one multiracial person. Participants received two doses of either the Pfizer-BioNTech BNT162b2 vaccine (n=8) or the Moderna mRNA-1273 vaccine (n=2). Post-COVID blood samples were collected from convalescent patients a median of approximately 93 days after diagnosis, with a range of roughly 35 to 170 days. Post-vaccine blood samples were obtained a median of around 74 days after the second vaccine dose, with a range of about 13 to 250 days. For stimulating the cultures, overlapping spike peptide pools were used, derived from SARS-CoV-2 as well as from the common cold coronaviruses HCoV-NL63, HCoV-OC43 and HCoV-229E. In control cultures, a CEFX viral epitope pool was used as positive control, an HIV-1 Nef peptide pool was used as negative control, or no peptide was added. In approximately ten COVID-19 convalescent patients and a handful of infection-naive healthy vaccine recipients, the spike-specific CD4+ TCR repertoire before mRNA vaccination was compared with the repertoire after mRNA vaccination. Beyond this particular receptor, the publication reports: An increase in the median number of SARS-CoV-2-reactive clonotypes from 21 after infection to approximately 41 after vaccination was observed, but the change was not found to be significant. Nearly all vaccine-specific clones in convalescent patients (304 of 307) were mono-reactive for SARS-CoV-2 spike rather than cross-reactive with common cold coronaviruses. In convalescent patients, a median roughly 83% of post-vaccine SARS-CoV-2-reactive clones were detected only after vaccination, and vaccine-specific priming was suggested by this finding. The number of convalescent patients in the study was relatively small, and the study did not examine early timepoints following natural infection.

The CDR3 measures 17 amino acids from cysteine to phenylalanine. CDR3 DNA is the only sequence kept; it has 51 bases, read in frame from the first base. About this clonotype itself: Its antigen remains unidentified. No qualities accompany the bases; no much larger clone lies one base away.

Library preparation was by PCR. DNA from cultured CD4+ T cells was subjected to TCR sequencing with the Oncomine TCR Beta short-read assay at the Johns Hopkins FTIC core. Genomic DNA was extracted from the cultured CD4+ T cells with the QIAamp micro DNA kit. Oncomine TCR Beta libraries made from cultured CD4+ T cells were pooled using unique dual indexes and sequenced on an Illumina iSeq 100. As for the authors' bioinformatics: Non-productive sequences were removed, and CDR3s that did not start with C, did not end with F or W, or were shorter than 7 amino acids were discarded. The MANAFEST web application identified antigen-specific clonotypes by comparing peptide-stimulated wells against reference wells and other culture wells. Positive clones required FDR below 0.05, an odds ratio above 5, and productive frequency above 0.1% in at least two of three replicate wells. Cross-reactive clonotypes were defined as significantly expanded in both SARS-CoV-2 spike wells and at least one common cold coronavirus spike condition. Similarity between CDR3 sequences was evaluated in R version 3.6.1 using Levenshtein distances (stringdist) and unrooted phylogenetic trees (ape). TCRdb trimmed the raw reads at Q25, called clones with MiXCR and kept productive beta chains. CDR3 protein duplicates are merged, each entry listing the most common genes and DNA. The authors' filters were not applied to this entry. In this sample the table shows about 25,000 distinct CDR3 sequences, more than 40% of which occur a single time. Clones ranked in the top ten supply 5% to 6.5% of the sample.

The label giving this sample's treatment or condition can be read as: approximately nine-day PBMC culture with coronavirus spike peptide pools or control peptides (ViraFEST assay). To expand antigen-specific T cells with peptide pools and then pick out the expanded clonotypes through TCR sequencing, the study relied on the ViraFEST assay. The convalescent patients' positive SARS-CoV-2 PCR tests fell between March and December 2020, which was before the Alpha, Beta and Delta variants emerged in the United States. Each well held 2.2 million or so PBMCs cultured with roughly 9.2 ug/ml peptide pools in IMDM containing 5% human AB serum and around 10 IU/ml IL-2. On days 3 and 7, half of the culture medium was replaced with fresh IL-2-containing medium. After 10 to 11 days of culture, CD4+ T cells were isolated by negative selection with the EasySep CD4+ T cell isolation kit. PBMCs were separated from whole blood using Ficoll-Paque Plus gradient centrifugation and then either used fresh or cryopreserved at -140C. Each culture condition was generally run in triplicate wells.

This receptor was identified in a human donor who had recovered from COVID-19. The V and J segments used are TRBV21-1 and TRBJ2-5; the table names TRBD1, a call not compared with the DNA. TRBV21-1 is recorded as a pseudogene. Material for sequencing was CD4+ T cells from blood, cultured in vitro. The DNA is TGTGCCAGCAGCATCAAGCCAGGGGTATTAGGGCAAGAGACCCAGTACTTC. The resulting protein is CASSIKPGVLGQETQYF.